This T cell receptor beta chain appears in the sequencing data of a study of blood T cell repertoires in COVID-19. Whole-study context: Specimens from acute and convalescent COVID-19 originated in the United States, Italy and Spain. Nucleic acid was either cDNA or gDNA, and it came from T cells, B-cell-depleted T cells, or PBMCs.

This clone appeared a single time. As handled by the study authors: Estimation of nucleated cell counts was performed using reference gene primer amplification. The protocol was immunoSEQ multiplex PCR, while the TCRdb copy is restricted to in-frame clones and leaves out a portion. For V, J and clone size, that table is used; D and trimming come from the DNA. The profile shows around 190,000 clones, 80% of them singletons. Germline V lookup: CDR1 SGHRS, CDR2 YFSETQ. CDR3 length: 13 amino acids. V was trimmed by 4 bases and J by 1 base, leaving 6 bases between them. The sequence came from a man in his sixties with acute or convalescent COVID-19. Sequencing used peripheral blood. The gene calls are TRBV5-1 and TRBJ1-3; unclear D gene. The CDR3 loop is CASSRESGNTIYF. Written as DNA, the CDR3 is TGCGCCAGCAGCCGGGAGTCTGGAAACACCATATATTTT.